This T cell receptor (beta chain) was identified in a study of Graves' ophthalmopathy and Graves' hyperthyroidism. Amplification targeted the TCR beta CDR3 regions, with RNA transcripts as the source material. Second-round multiplex PCR came after first-round RT-PCR with HTBI primers. TCRdb fed the multiplex PCR reads into MiXCR, producing one record per CDR3 protein. This sample has over a million distinct CDR3 sequences, with about 35% found just once. A few counts support this clonotype. The junction shows a germline mismatch at one end, possibly a read error. CDR3 size: 14 residues. Per germline, CDR1 ENHRY and CDR2 SYGVKD.

This receptor was identified in an adult man with Graves' hyperthyroidism. The chain recombines TRBV10-3 with TRBJ1-5; D is undetermined. Sequenced input: peripheral blood or thyroid tissue (not recorded which). DNA of the CDR3: TGTGCCAGCAGTTACGGTAGGACCAATCAGCCCCAGCATTTT. It is translated as CASSYGRTNQPQHF.